This TCR beta chain was recovered during a study of tumor-infiltrating lymphocytes in primary liver carcinoma. J was trimmed by 9 bases and V by 10 bases; bases with no gene match: 13. The CDR3 runs to 14 residues. Germline CDR1 and CDR2: WNHNN and SYGVQD (reference sequence). The tissue used was unsorted bulk material of roughly 17-34 mg. RNA and DNA were co-extracted from it with the AllPrep DNA/RNA mini kit. cDNA specific to TCR beta was made from about 550 ng of total RNA, with a constant-region primer employed for priming. Amplification in three nested multiplex PCR rounds with slightly modified ARM-PCR gave rise to TCR beta libraries. In the first two PCR rounds, TRBV1-TRBV30 forward primers were paired with a C-beta reverse primer, and each round lasted approximately 9 cycles. One entry per CDR3 protein results from TCRdb running MiXCR on the multiplex PCR reads. The top ten clones hold approximately 21% of a sample with 90,000 to 140,000 distinct CDR3 sequences, about four fifths of them seen once.

The origin of this receptor is a man aged 35 to 55 with primary liver carcinoma and hepatitis B virus infection. The material sequenced was liver tumor tissue from sampling region 3. The subset denotes: tumor region T3, left-lateral pole. The chain is built from TRBV10-1 and TRBJ2-2, with 8 bases matching TRBD2. CDR3 nucleotide sequence: TGCGCCACTAGGGATAGCGGGATCGTCAGGGAGCTGTTTTTT. It encodes CATRDSGIVRELFF.